One sample yielded the 4 T cell receptor beta chains listed below, sequenced in a study of vaccination effects on CD4 cells after COVID-19. After expansion with viral peptide pools in the ViraFEST assay, antigen-specific CD4+ T cells were sequenced. Subsequent to 10 days of culture, CD4+ T cells were isolated. Recipients of the vaccine had no prior SARS-CoV-2 infection and negative nucleocapsid antibodies. No antigens are known for them. The repertoire was sequenced with immunoSEQ multiplex PCR; TCRdb's copy has only in-frame clones and lacks some. The data contain some 68,000 clones, 80% of them seen just once; the ten biggest clones take up 12%. Here the sequenced sample was CD4+ T cells from PBMCs cultured with SARS-CoV-2 spike peptides, taken before COVID-19 vaccination. The receptors originated from a human donor who received a COVID-19 vaccine.

V usage is TRBV11-3 and J usage is TRBJ2-5; D may be TRBD1 or TRBD2 (5 bases each). This CDR3 has 16 residues. Germline lookup yields CDR1 SGHNT and CDR2 YENEEA. Trimming pared 1 base from V and 2 bases from J, leaving 14 bases between. In DNA form, the CDR3 reads TGTGCCAGCAGCTTAGGGCAGGGTGGGGGACAAGAGACCCAGTACTTC. It translates to CASSLGQGGGQETQYF.

This sequence joins TRBV7-2 and TRBJ2-5; 7 bases agree with TRBD1. The CDR3 consists of 15 residues. The germline CDR1 and CDR2 sequences are SGHTA and FQGNSA. V trimming: 3 bases; J trimming: 5 bases; junction bases outside the gene matches: 9. CDR3 amino acids: CASSFDRARSETQYF. The CDR3 DNA is TGTGCCAGCAGCTTCGACAGGGCCCGATCCGAGACCCAGTACTTC.

This clone was seen only once. V is TRBV6-5 and J is TRBJ2-7; the D gene is possibly TRBD1 (5 bases). Trimming pared 10 bases from V and 4 bases from J, leaving 17 bases between. The germline gives CDR1 MNHEY, CDR2 SVGAGI. This CDR3 has 13 residues. The CDR3 reads CANIPGLPYEQYV. For the CDR3, the DNA is TGTGCCAACATCCCAGGGCTTCCATACGAGCAGTACGTC.

The chain recombines TRBV30 with TRBJ1-6; TRBD1 is a possible D gene (6 bases). The V end lost 5 bases, the J end lost 4 bases, and 9 bases lay between the germline ends. The CDR3 length is 13 residues. Germline assignment: CDR1 GTSNPN and CDR2 SVGIG (reference sequence). CDR3 in DNA: TGTGCCTGGGGAACAGGGTATAATTCACCCCTCCACTTT. As protein: CAWGTGYNSPLHF.